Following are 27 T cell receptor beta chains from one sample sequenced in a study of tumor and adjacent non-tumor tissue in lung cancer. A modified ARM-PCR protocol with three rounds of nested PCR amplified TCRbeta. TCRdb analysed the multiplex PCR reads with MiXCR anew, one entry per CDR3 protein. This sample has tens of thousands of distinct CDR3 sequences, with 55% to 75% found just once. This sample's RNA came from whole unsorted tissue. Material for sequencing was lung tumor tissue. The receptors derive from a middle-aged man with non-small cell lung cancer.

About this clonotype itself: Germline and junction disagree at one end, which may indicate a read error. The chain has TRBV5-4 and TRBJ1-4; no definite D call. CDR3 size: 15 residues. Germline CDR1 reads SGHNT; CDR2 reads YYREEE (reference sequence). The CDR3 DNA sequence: TGTGCAAGCAGCATGAACCGGGGAATCGATAAAAAACTGTTTTTT. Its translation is CASSMNRGIDKKLFF.

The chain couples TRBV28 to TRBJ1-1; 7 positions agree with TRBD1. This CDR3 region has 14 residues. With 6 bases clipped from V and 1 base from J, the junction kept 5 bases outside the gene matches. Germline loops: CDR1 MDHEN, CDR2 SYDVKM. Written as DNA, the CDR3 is TGTGCCAGCAGCCCAGGGGGTCGGAACACTGAAGCTTTCTTT. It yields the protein CASSPGGRNTEAFF.

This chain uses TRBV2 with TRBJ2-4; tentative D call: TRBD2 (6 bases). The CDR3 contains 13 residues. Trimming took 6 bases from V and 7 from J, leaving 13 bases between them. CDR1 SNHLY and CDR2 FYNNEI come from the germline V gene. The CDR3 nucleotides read TGTGCCAGCAGCCCCTCGACTAGGAACATTCAGTACTTC. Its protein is CASSPSTRNIQYF.

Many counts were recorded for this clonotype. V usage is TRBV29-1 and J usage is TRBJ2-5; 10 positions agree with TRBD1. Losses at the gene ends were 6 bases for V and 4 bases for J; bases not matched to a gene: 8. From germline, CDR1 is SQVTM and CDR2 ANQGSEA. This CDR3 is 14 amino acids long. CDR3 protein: CSVLRQGARETQYF. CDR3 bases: TGCAGCGTCCTGAGACAGGGGGCGCGAGAGACCCAGTACTTC.

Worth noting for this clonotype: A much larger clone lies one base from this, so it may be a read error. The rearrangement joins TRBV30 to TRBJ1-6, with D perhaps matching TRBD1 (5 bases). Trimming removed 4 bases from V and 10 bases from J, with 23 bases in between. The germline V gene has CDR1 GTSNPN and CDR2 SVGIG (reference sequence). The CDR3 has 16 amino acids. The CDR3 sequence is CAWTQQGVAGRSPLHF. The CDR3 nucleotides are TGTGCCTGGACCCAGCAGGGAGTCGCGGGACGGTCACCCCTCCACTTT.

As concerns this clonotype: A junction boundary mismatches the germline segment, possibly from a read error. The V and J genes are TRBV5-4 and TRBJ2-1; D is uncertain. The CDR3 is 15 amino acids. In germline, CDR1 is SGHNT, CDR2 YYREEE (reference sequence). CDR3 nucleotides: TGTGCCAGCAGCTTGGGGGCACGCGCCTACGATGAGCAGTTCTTC. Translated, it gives CASSLGARAYDEQFF.

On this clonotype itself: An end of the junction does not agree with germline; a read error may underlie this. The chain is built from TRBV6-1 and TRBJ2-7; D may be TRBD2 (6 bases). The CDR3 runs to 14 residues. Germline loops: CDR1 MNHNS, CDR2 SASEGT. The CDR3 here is CASRLAETFYEQHF. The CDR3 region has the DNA TGTGCAAGCAGATTAGCGGAGACCTTCTACGAGCAGCACTTC.

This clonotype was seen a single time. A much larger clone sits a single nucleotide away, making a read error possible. The CDR3 nucleotides read TGCGCCAGCAGCTTGGATCTGTTGTCAGATACGCATTATTTT. Protein: CASSLDLLSDTHYF. This chain joins TRBV5-1 and TRBJ2-3; D is unresolved. The germline V gene encodes CDR1 SGHRS and CDR2 YFSETQ. The CDR3 runs 14 residues.

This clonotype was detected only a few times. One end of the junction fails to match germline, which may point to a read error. The DNA of the CDR3 is TGTGCCTGCAGCTTCATCCCAGGCCCCCAAGAGACCCAGTACTTC. Translated: CACSFIPGPQETQYF. The V call is TRBV5-5, the J call TRBJ2-5; unclear D gene. This CDR3 spans 15 amino acids. Germline lookup yields CDR1 SGHKS and CDR2 YYEKEE (reference sequence). The variable domain in full, with the rest retrieved from reference TRBV5-5 and TRBJ2-5, is DAGVTQSPTHLIKTRGQQVTLRCSPISGHKSVSWYQQVLGQGPQFIFQYYEKEERGRGNFPDRFSARQFPNYSSELNVNALLLGDSALYLCACSFIPGPQETQYFGPGTRLLVL.

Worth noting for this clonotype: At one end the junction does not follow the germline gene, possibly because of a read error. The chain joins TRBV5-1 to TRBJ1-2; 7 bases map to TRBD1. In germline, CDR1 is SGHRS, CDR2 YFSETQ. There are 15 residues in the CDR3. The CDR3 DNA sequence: TGCACCAGCAGCTTGGTTGAGGGGGCCTACTATGGCTACACCTTC. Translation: CTSSLVEGAYYGYTF.

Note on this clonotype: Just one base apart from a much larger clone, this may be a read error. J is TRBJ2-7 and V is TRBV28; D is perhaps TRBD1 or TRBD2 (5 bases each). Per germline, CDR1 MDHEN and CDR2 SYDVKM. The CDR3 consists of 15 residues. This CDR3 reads CANSNAGALSYEQYF. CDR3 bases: TGTGCCAACAGTAACGCCGGGGCCCTATCCTACGAGCAGTACTTC.

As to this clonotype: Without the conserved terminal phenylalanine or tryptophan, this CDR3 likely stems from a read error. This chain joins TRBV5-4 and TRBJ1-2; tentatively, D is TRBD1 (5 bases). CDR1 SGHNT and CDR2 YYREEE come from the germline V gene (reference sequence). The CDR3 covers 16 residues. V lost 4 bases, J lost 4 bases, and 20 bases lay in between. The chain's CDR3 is CASSPAPGRGSYGYTY. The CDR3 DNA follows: TGTGCCAGCAGCCCTGCACCGGGACGGGGGAGCTATGGCTACACCTAC.

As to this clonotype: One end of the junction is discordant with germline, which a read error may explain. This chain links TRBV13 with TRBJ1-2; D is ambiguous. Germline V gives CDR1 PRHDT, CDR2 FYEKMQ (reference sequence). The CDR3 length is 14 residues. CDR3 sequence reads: CASSLVPDLYGYIF. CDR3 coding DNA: TGTGCCAGCAGCTTGGTGCCCGACCTCTATGGCTACATCTTC.

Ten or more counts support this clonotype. CDR3 sequence reads: CAAEGNSPLHF. CDR3 in DNA: TGTGCCGCAGAGGGTAATTCACCCCTCCACTTT. This chain uses TRBV30 with TRBJ1-6; D is undetermined. Germline lookup yields CDR1 GTSNPN and CDR2 SVGIG (reference sequence). The CDR3 is 11 residues long. The V end was cut by 8 bases, the J end by 6 bases, with 8 bases between.

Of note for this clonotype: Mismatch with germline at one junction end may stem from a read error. CDR3: CTSSFSGRNYNSPLHF. As DNA, the CDR3 is TGTACCAGCAGTTTCTCGGGACGCAACTATAATTCACCCCTCCACTTT. The gene calls are TRBV11-2 and TRBJ1-6, with TRBD1 as a possible D gene (5 bases). The CDR3 is 16 amino acids. The germline CDR1 and CDR2 sequences are SGHAT and FQNNGV. The variable domain in full, completed from reference TRBV11-2 and TRBJ1-6, reads EAGVAQSPRYKIIEKRQSVAFWCNPISGHATLYWYQQILGQGPKLLIQFQNNGVVDDSQLPKDRFSAERLKGVDSTLKIQPAKLEDSAVYLCTSSFSGRNYNSPLHFGNGTRLTVT.

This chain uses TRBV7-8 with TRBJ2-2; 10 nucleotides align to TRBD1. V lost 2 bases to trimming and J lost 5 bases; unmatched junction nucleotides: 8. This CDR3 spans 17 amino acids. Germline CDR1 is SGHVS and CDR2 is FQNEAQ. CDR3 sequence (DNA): TGTGCCAGCAGCTTAACCGGGACAGGGGACTTTACCGGGGAGCTGTTTTTT. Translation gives CASSLTGTGDFTGELFF.

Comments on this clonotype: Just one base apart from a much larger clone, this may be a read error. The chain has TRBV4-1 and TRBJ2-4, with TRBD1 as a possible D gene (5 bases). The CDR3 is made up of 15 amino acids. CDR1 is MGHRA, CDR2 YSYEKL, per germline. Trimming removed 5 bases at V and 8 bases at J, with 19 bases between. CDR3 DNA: TGCGCCAGCAGCATACAATGGACACCCTGGGACATTCAGTACTTC. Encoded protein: CASSIQWTPWDIQYF.

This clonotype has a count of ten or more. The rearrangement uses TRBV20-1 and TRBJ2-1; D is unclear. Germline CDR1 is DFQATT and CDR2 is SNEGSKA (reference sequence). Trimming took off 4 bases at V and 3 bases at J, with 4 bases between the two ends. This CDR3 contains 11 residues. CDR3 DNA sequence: TGCAGTGCTAACAGCTACAATGAGCAGTTCTTC. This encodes CSANSYNEQFF.

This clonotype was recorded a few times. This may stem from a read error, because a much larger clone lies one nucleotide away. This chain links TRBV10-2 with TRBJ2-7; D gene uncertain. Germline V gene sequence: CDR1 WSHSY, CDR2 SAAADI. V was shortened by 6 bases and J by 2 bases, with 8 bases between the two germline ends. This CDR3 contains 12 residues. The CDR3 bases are TGCGCCAGCAGGCACGGCGCCTACGAGCAGTACTTC. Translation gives CASRHGAYEQYF.

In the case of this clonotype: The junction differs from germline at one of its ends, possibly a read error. The CDR3 nucleotides are TGTGCCTGCAGCTTAGAACGATCTGGGCTTATCTTC. This encodes CACSLERSGLIF. The chain has TRBV11-3 and TRBJ2-1; D unresolved. CDR1 is SGHNT and CDR2 is YENEEA in the germline V gene. The CDR3 loop spans 12 amino acids. Using reference TRBV11-3 and TRBJ2-1 for the parts outside the CDR3, the full variable domain is EAGVVQSPRYKIIEKKQPVAFWCNPISGHNTLYWYLQNLGQGPELLIRYENEEAVDDSQLPKDRFSAERLKGVDSTLKIQPAELGDSAVYLCACSLERSGLIFGPGTRLTVL.

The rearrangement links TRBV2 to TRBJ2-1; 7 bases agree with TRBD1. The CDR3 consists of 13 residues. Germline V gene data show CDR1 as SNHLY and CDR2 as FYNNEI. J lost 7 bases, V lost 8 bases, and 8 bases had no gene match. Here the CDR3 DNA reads TGTGCCAGCTCGGGACAGAAAGCGAATGAGCAGTTCTTC. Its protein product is CASSGQKANEQFF. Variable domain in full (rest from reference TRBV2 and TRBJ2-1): EPEVTQTPSHQVTQMGQEVILRCVPISNHLYFYWYRQILGQKVEFLVSFYNNEISEKSEIFDDQFSVERPDGSNFTLKIRSTKLEDSAMYFCASSGQKANEQFFGPGTRLTVL.

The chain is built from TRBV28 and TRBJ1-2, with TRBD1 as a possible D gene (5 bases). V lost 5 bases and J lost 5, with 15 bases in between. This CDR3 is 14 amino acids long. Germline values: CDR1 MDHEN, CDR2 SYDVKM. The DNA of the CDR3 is TGTGCCAGCAGTACCACCGGGGCACCATATGGCTACACCTTC. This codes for CASSTTGAPYGYTF.

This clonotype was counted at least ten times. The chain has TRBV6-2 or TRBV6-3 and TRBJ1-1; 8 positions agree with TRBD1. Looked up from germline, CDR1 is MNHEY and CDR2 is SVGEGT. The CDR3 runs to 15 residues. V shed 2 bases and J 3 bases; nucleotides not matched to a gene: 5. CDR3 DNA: TGTGCCAGCAGTTACGGGGGACAGGTATACACTGAAGCTTTCTTT. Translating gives CASSYGGQVYTEAFF.

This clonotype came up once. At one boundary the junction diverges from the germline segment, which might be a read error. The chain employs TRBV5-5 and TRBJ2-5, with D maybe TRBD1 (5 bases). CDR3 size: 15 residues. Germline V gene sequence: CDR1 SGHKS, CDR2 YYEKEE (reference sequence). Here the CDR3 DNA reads TGTACCAGCAGCGATGGGGCCGCGGATAGGGAGACCCAGTACTTC. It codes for CTSSDGAADRETQYF.

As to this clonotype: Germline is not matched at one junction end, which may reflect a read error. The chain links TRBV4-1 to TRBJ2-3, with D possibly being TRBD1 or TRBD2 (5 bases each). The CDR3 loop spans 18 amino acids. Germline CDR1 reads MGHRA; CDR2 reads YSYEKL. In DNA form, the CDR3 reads TGCGCCTGCAGCCAAGTAAGTCTCCGGGACCCTCGTACAAATACGCAGTATTTT. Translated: CACSQVSLRDPRTNTQYF.

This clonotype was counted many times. In DNA form, the CDR3 reads TGCAGTGCACCAACAGGGATTTGGAGCACAGATACGCAGTATTTT. This sequence encodes CSAPTGIWSTDTQYF. The rearrangement links TRBV20-1 to TRBJ2-3; possibly TRBD1 for D (6 bases). With 6 bases removed from V and 0 bases from J, the gap between germline ends came to 16 bases. This CDR3 comprises 15 residues. Germline-derived CDR1 and CDR2 are DFQATT and SNEGSKA (reference sequence).

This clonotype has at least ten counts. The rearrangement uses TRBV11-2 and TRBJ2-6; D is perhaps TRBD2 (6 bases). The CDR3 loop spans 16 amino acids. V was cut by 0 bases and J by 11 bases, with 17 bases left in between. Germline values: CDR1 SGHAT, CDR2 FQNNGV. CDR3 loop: CASSLDQRRVPDVLTF. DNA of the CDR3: TGTGCCAGCAGCTTAGATCAGAGGAGGGTTCCGGACGTCCTGACTTTC.